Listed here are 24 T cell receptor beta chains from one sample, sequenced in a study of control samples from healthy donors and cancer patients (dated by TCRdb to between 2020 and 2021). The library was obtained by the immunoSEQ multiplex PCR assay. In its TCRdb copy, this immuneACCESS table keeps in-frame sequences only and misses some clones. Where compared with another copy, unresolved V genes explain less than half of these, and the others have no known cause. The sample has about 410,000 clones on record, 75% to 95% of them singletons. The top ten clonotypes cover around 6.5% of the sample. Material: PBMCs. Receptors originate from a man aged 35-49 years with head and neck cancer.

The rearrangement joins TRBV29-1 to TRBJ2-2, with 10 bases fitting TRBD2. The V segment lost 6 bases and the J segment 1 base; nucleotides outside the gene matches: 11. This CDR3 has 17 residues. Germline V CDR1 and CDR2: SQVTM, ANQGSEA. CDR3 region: CSVRVSSGGLNTGELFF. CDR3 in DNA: TGCAGCGTGAGGGTCTCTAGCGGGGGATTGAACACCGGGGAGCTGTTTTTT.

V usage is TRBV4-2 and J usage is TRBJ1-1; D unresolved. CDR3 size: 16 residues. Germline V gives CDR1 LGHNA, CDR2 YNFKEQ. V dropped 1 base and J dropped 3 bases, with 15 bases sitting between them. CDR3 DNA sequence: TGTGCCAGCAGCCAAGTGTTCCGTGGGGATTACACTGAAGCTTTCTTT. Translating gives CASSQVFRGDYTEAFF.

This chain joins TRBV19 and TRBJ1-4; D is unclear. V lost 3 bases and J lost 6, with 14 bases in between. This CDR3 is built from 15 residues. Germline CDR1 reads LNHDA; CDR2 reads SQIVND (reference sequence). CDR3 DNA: TGTGCCAGTAGTATGTCCGGAGGTCGCGATGAAAAACTGTTTTTT. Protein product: CASSMSGGRDEKLFF.

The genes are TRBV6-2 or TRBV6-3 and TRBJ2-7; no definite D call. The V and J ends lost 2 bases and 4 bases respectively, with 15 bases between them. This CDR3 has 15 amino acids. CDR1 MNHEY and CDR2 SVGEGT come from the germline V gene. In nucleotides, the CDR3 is TGTGCCAGCAGTTACGTCCCGGGCCTGAGATACGAGCAGTACTTC. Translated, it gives CASSYVPGLRYEQYF.

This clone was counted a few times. CDR3 amino acids: CASRRGLITGELFF. The DNA of the CDR3 is TGTGCCAGCAGAAGAGGCCTCATCACCGGGGAGCTGTTTTTT. This sequence joins TRBV6-5 and TRBJ2-2; D not certain. CDR1 and CDR2 (germline): MNHEY, SVGAGI. This CDR3 region has 14 residues. V dropped 6 bases and J dropped 4 bases, with 12 bases sitting between them.

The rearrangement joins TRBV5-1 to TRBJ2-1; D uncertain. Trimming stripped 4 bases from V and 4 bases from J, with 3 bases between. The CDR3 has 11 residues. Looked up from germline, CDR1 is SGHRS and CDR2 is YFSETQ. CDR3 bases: TGCGCCAGCAGCATGTACAATGAGCAGTTCTTC. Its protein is CASSMYNEQFF.

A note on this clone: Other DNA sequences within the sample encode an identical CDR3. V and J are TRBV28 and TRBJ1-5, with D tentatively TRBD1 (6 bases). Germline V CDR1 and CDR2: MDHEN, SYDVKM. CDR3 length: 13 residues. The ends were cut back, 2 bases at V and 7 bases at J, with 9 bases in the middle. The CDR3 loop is CASSLQGWQPQHF. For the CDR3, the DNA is TGTGCCAGCAGTTTACAGGGGTGGCAGCCCCAGCATTTT.

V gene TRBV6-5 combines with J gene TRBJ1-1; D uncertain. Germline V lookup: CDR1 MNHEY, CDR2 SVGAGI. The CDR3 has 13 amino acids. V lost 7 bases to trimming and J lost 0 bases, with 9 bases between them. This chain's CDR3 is CASTSRVNTEAFF. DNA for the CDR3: TGTGCCAGCACCTCCCGGGTGAACACTGAAGCTTTCTTT.

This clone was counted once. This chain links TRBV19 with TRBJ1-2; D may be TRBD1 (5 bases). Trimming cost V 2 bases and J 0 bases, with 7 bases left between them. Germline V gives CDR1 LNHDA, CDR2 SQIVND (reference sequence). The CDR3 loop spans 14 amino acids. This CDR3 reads CASSISRANYGYTF. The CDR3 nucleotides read TGTGCCAGTAGTATATCCAGGGCTAACTATGGCTACACCTTC.

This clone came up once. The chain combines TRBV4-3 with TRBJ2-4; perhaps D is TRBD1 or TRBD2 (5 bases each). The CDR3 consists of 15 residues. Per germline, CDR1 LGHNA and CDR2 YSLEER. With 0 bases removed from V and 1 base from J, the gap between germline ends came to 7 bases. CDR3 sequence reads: CASSQEGEAKNIQYF. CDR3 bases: TGCGCCAGCAGCCAAGAGGGGGAGGCCAAAAACATTCAGTACTTC.

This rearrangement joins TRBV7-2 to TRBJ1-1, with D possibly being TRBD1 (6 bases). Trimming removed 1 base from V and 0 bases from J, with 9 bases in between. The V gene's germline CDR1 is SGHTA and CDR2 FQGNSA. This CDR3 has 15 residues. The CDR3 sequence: CASSLEGEMNTEAFF. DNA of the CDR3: TGTGCCAGCAGCTTAGAGGGGGAAATGAACACTGAAGCTTTCTTT.

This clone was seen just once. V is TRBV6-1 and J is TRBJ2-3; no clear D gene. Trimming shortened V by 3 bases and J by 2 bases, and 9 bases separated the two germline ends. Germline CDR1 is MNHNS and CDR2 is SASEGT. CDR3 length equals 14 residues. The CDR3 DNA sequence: TGTGCCAGCAGTGAGCCGGTCCTCACAGATACGCAGTATTTT. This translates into CASSEPVLTDTQYF.

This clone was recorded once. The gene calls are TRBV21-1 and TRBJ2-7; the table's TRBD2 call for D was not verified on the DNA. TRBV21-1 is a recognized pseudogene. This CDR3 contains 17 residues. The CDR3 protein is CASTYLREGRHSYEQYF. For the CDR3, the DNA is TGTGCCAGCACCTACTTACGGGAGGGCAGACATTCCTACGAGCAGTACTTC.

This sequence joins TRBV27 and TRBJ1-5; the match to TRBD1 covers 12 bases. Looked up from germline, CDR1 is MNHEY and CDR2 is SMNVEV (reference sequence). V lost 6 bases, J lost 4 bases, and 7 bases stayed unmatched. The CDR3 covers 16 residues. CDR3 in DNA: TGTGCCAGCAGGGGGACAGGGGGCATCGGTAATCAGCCCCAGCATTTT. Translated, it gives CASRGTGGIGNQPQHF.

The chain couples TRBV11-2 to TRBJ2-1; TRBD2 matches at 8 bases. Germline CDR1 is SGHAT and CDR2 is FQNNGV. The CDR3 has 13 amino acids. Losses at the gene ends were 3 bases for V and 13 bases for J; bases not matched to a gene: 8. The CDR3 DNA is TGTGCCAGCAGCTTTTTTCGGACTAGCCTCCAGTTCTTC. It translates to CASSFFRTSLQFF. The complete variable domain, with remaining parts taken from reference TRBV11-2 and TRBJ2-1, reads EAGVAQSPRYKIIEKRQSVAFWCNPISGHATLYWYQQILGQGPKLLIQFQNNGVVDDSQLPKDRFSAERLKGVDSTLKIQPAKLEDSAVYLCASSFFRTSLQFFGPGTRLTVL.

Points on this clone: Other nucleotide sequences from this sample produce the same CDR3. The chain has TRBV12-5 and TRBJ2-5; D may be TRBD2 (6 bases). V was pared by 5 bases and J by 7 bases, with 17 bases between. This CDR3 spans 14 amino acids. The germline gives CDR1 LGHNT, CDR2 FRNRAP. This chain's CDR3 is CASGPGDAGGTQYF. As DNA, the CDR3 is TGTGCTAGTGGTCCGGGGGACGCCGGGGGGACCCAGTACTTC.

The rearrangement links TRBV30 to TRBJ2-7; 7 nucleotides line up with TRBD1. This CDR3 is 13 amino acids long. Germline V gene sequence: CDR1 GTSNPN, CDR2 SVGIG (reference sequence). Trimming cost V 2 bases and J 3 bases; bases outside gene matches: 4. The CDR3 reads CAWSKDRVYEQYF. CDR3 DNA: TGTGCCTGGAGTAAAGACAGGGTCTACGAGCAGTACTTC.

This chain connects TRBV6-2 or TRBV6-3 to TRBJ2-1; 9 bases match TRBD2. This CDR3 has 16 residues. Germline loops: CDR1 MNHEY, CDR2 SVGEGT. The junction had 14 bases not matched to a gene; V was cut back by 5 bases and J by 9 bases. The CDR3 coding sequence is TGTGCCAGCAGTCTGTCCCCGGGCGGGGGGGGAACTGAGCAGTTCTTC. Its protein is CASSLSPGGGGTEQFF.

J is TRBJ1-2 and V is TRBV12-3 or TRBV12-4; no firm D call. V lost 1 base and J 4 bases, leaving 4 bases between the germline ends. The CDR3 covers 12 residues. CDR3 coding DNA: TGTGCCAGCAGTTTAGGGATCTATGGCTACACCTTC. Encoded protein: CASSLGIYGYTF.

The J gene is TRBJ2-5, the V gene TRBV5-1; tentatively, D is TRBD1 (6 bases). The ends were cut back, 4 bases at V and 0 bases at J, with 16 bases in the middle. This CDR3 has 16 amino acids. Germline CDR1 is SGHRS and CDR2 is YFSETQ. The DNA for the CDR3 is TGCGCCAGCAGCGAGGGGACAACGGTGTACCAAGAGACCCAGTACTTC. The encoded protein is CASSEGTTVYQETQYF.

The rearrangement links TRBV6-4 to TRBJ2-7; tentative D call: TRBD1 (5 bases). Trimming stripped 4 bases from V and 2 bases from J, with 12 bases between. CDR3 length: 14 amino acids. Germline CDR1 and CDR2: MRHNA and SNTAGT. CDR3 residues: CASSAQGNTYEQYF. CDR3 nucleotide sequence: TGTGCCAGCAGTGCGCAGGGAAATACCTACGAGCAGTACTTC.

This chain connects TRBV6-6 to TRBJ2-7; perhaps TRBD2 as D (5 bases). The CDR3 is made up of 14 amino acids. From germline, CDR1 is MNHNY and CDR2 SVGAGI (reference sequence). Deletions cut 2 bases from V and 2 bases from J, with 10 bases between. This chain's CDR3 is CASSYTASPYEQYF. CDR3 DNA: TGTGCCAGCAGTTACACAGCTAGCCCCTACGAGCAGTACTTC.

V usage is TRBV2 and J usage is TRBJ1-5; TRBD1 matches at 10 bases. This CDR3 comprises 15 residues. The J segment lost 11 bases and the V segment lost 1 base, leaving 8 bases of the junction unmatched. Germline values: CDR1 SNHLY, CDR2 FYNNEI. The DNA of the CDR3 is TGTGCCAGCAGTGAAGGCTCGACAGGGGGCTTATCCCAGCATTTT. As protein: CASSEGSTGGLSQHF.

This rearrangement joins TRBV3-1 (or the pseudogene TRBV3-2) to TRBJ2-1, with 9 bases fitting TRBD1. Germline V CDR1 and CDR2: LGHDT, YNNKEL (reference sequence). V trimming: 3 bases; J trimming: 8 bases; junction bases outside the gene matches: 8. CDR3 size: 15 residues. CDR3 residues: CASSQNRGPTYEQFF. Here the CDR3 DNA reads TGTGCCAGCAGCCAGAACAGGGGGCCTACATATGAGCAGTTCTTC.